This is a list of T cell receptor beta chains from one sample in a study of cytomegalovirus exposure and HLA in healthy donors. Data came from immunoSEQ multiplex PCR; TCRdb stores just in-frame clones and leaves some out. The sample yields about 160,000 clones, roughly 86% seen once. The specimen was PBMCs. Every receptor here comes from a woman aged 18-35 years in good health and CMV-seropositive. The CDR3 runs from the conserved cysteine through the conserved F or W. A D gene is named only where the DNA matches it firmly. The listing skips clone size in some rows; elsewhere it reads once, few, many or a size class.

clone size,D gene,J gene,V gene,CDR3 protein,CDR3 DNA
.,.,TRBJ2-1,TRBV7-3,CASSLRIGNEQFF,TGTGCCAGCAGCTTAAGGATCGGGAATGAGCAGTTCTTC
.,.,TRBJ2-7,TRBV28,CASSGGTYEQYF,TGTGCCAGCAGCGGAGGCACCTACGAGCAGTACTTC
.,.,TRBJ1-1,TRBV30,CAWSVRGQLDTEAFF,TGTGCCTGGAGTGTACGAGGACAGCTTGACACTGAAGCTTTCTTT
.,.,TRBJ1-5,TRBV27,CASSLSAQGYSNQPQHF,TGTGCCAGCAGTTTATCGGCCCAGGGATATAGCAATCAGCCCCAGCATTTT
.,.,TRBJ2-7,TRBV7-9,CASSLEGRGSEQYF,TGTGCCAGCAGCTTAGAGGGCAGGGGAAGCGAGCAGTACTTC
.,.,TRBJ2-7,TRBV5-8,CASSGITYEQYF,TGTGCCAGCAGCGGCATTACCTACGAGCAGTACTTC
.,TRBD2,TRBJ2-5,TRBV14,CASSPSGTSSETQYF,TGTGCCAGCAGTCCCTCCGGGACTAGCTCGGAGACCCAGTACTTC
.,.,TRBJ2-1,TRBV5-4,CASSAQQAYNEQFF,TGTGCCAGCAGCGCCCAACAGGCGTACAATGAGCAGTTCTTC
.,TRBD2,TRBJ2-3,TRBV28,CASSLGTSGHTDTQYF,TGTGCCAGCAGTCTGGGGACTAGCGGGCACACAGATACGCAGTATTTT
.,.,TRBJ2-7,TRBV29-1,CSVGLSEQYF,TGCAGCGTTGGACTAAGCGAGCAGTACTTC
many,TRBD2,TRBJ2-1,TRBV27,CASSFLAGDEQFF,TGTGCCAGCAGTTTCCTAGCGGGAGATGAGCAGTTCTTC
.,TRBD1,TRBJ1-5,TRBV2,CASSSTTGATQPQHF,TGTGCCAGCAGTTCCACCACAGGGGCGACTCAGCCCCAGCATTTT
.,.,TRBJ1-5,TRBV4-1,CASSHFRDIDSNQPQHF,TGCGCCAGCAGCCACTTCAGGGACATTGATAGCAATCAGCCCCAGCATTTT
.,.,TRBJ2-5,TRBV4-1,CASSQGEGGGETQYF,TGCGCCAGCAGCCAAGGTGAGGGAGGAGGAGAGACCCAGTACTTC
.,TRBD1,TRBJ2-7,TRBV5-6,CASSGSGTGEYFMSYEQYF,TGTGCCAGCAGCGGCTCCGGGACAGGGGAGTATTTTATGTCCTACGAGCAGTACTTC
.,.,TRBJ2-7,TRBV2,CASRRTGEGYEQYF,TGTGCCAGCAGGAGGACGGGAGAGGGCTACGAGCAGTACTTC
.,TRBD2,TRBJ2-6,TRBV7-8,CASSHGLAGGLGTGANVLTF,TGTGCCAGCAGCCACGGACTAGCGGGAGGGCTTGGAACTGGGGCCAACGTCCTGACTTTC
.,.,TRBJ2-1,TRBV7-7,CASSLQVADEQFF,TGTGCTAGCAGCTTACAAGTTGCGGATGAGCAGTTCTTC
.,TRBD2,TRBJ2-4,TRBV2,CASSEGTSGDKNIQYF,TGTGCCAGCAGTGAAGGGACTAGCGGGGACAAAAACATTCAGTACTTC
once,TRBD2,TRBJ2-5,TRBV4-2,CASSPPGLAGGVQETQYF,TGTGCCAGCAGCCCGCCCGGACTAGCGGGAGGGGTCCAAGAGACCCAGTACTTC
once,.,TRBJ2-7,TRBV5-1,CASSLGGTASYEQYF,TGCGCCAGCAGCTTGGGCGGGACGGCCTCCTACGAGCAGTACTTC
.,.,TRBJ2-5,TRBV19,CASSIRGETQYF,TGTGCCAGTAGTATAAGGGGAGAGACCCAGTACTTC
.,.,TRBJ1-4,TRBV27,CASSLSGGAPNEKLFF,TGTGCCAGCAGTTTATCGGGGGGGGCCCCTAATGAAAAACTGTTTTTT
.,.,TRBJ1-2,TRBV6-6,CASSYSGDEYGYTF,TGTGCCAGCAGTTACTCCGGAGATGAATATGGCTACACCTTC
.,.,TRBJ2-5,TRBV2,CASRDGLLQETQYF,TGTGCCAGCAGGGACGGACTCCTACAAGAGACCCAGTACTTC
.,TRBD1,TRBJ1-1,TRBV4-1,CASSHYGGLRQGSTEAFF,TGCGCCAGCAGCCATTACGGGGGGTTAAGACAGGGGTCCACTGAAGCTTTCTTT
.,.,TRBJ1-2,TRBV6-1,CASNLGHWGYTF,TGTGCCAGCAACCTGGGACATTGGGGCTACACCTTC
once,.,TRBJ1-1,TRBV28,CASKGDMNTEAFF,TGTGCCAGCAAAGGGGACATGAACACTGAAGCTTTCTTT
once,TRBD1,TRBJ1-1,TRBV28,CATYPATYRGAGLNTEAFF,TGTGCCACCTACCCTGCAACCTACAGGGGGGCAGGTCTGAACACTGAAGCTTTCTTT
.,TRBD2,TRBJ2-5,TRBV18,CASSPLASGRETQYF,TGTGCCAGCTCACCACTGGCTAGCGGGAGAGAGACCCAGTACTTC
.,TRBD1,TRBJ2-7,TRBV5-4,CASSLGDRVEQYF,TGTGCCAGCAGCTTGGGGGACAGGGTCGAGCAGTACTTC
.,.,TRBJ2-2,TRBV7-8,CASSFMGVGTPASNTGELFF,TGTGCCAGCAGCTTTATGGGAGTCGGGACACCGGCTTCAAACACCGGGGAGCTGTTTTTT
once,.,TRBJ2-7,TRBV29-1,CSVEVGASRRDEQYF,TGCAGCGTTGAGGTGGGGGCCTCTCGTCGGGACGAGCAGTACTTC
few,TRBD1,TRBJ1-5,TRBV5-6,CASSLQGDQPQHF,TGTGCCAGCAGCCTACAGGGGGATCAGCCCCAGCATTTT
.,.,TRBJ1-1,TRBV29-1,CSAGVRDEAFF,TGCAGCGCAGGGGTTCGGGATGAAGCTTTCTTT
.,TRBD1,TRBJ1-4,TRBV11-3,CASSLGGQGHEKLFF,TGTGCCAGCAGCCTGGGGGGACAGGGTCATGAAAAACTGTTTTTT
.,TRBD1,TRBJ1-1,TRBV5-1,CASSSRQGTEAFF,TGCGCCAGCAGCTCCCGACAGGGCACTGAAGCTTTCTTT
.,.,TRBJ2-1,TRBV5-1,CASSLLDSYNEQFF,TGCGCCAGCAGCTTGTTAGACTCCTACAATGAGCAGTTCTTC
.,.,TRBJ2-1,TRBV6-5,CATKNGGVPDEQFF,TGTGCCACCAAAAACGGGGGAGTTCCCGATGAGCAGTTCTTC
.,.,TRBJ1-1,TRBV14,CASSQLRNEAFF,TGTGCCAGCAGCCAACTAAGAAATGAAGCTTTCTTT
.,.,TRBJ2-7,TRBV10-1,CASIDAGFTYEQYF,TGCGCCAGCATCGACGCGGGGTTCACCTACGAGCAGTACTTC
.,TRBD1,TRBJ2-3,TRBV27,CASRRPGQGPDTQYF,TGTGCCAGCAGACGGCCGGGACAGGGGCCAGATACGCAGTATTTT
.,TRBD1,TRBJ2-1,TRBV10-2,CASSEQGPFYNEQFF,TGCGCCAGCAGTGAACAGGGGCCCTTCTACAATGAGCAGTTCTTC
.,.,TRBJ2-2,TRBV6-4,CASSRSTDNTGELFF,TGTGCCAGCTCTCGATCGACAGACAACACCGGGGAGCTGTTTTTT
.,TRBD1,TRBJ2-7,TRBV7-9,CASSLEGQGLYEQYF,TGTGCCAGCAGCTTAGAAGGACAGGGTCTCTACGAGCAGTACTTC
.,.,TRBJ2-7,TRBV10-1,CASSADRSSYEQYF,TGCGCCAGCAGTGCCGACAGGAGCTCCTACGAGCAGTACTTC
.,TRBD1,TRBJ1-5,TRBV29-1,CSVETGDNQPQHF,TGCAGCGTTGAAACAGGGGACAATCAGCCCCAGCATTTT
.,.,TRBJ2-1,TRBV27,CASGAGTSGNEQFF,TGTGCCAGCGGAGCCGGGACTTCAGGCAATGAGCAGTTCTTC